A selection of T cell receptor beta chains follows, all from one sample in a study of CD8 T cells in Susac syndrome. TCRdb analysed the immunoSEQ multiplex PCR reads with MiXCR anew, one entry per CDR3 protein. The sample records 250,000 to 300,000 distinct CDR3 sequences, 65% to 90% being singletons. Sequencing was carried out using CD8+ T cells from PBMCs. The receptors were gathered from a human donor with multiple sclerosis. CDR3s include the opening cysteine and the closing phenylalanine or tryptophan. A D gene is named only where the DNA matches it firmly. Clone size is shown for a subset of rows, as once, few, many or a class of expanded clone.

V: TRBV30; J: TRBJ1-1; D: -; size: -; DNA: TGTGCCTGGATGAGAGGGGCTGAAGCTTTCTTT; CDR3: CAWMRGAEAFF
V: TRBV27; J: TRBJ2-1; D: TRBD1; size: -; DNA: TGTGCCAGCAGTTTCCTCGGACAGGGGATTAGGAATGAGCAGTTCTTC; CDR3: CASSFLGQGIRNEQFF
V: TRBV7-8; J: TRBJ1-2; D: -; size: -; DNA: TGTGCCAGCAGCGAGGCCCAACACAATGGCTACACCTTC; CDR3: CASSEAQHNGYTF
V: TRBV25-1; J: TRBJ1-3; D: TRBD1; size: -; DNA: TGTGCCAGCAGTGGCCCTCGGACAGGGGCGAAAGACGATTCTGGAAACACCATATATTTT; CDR3: CASSGPRTGAKDDSGNTIYF
V: TRBV5-6; J: TRBJ2-3; D: -; size: -; DNA: TGTGCCAGCAGCTTGACAGGGCTCTCAGATACGCAGTATTTT; CDR3: CASSLTGLSDTQYF
V: TRBV6-5; J: TRBJ1-5; D: -; size: -; DNA: TGTGCCAGCAGTAGGACTGGGCAGCCCCAGCATTTT; CDR3: CASSRTGQPQHF
V: TRBV4-1; J: TRBJ2-3; D: -; size: -; DNA: TGCGCCAGCTCCAGACGGGATACTAGCACAGATACGCAGTATTTT; CDR3: CASSRRDTSTDTQYF
V: TRBV28; J: TRBJ2-1; D: TRBD2; size: -; DNA: TGTGCCAGCAGTCCCCTTGTCGGGGTAGCGGGGCCCAGCAATGAGCAGTTCTTC; CDR3: CASSPLVGVAGPSNEQFF
V: TRBV7-8; J: TRBJ1-1; D: -; size: -; DNA: TGTGCCAGCAGCTTATTGGAGAACACTGAAGCTTTCTTT; CDR3: CASSLLENTEAFF
V: TRBV9; J: TRBJ1-1; D: -; size: -; DNA: TGTGCCAGCAGCGTAGAGGGAAGAACTGAAGCTTTCTTT; CDR3: CASSVEGRTEAFF
V: TRBV27; J: TRBJ1-1; D: TRBD1; size: -; DNA: TGTGCCAGCAGTAACCGGGACAGGGTGACTGAAGCTTTCTTT; CDR3: CASSNRDRVTEAFF
V: TRBV7-9; J: TRBJ1-6; D: -; size: -; DNA: TGTGCCAGCAGGACGGGACTTCAATCACCCCTCCACTTT; CDR3: CASRTGLQSPLHF
V: TRBV19; J: TRBJ2-7; D: -; size: -; DNA: TGTGCCAGTAGTATGGGGTACGGCTACGAGCAGTACTTC; CDR3: CASSMGYGYEQYF
V: TRBV18; J: TRBJ2-3; D: -; size: -; DNA: TGTGCCAGCTCACCCGACCGAGAGCGCACAGATACGCAGTATTTT; CDR3: CASSPDRERTDTQYF
V: TRBV20-1; J: TRBJ1-1; D: -; size: -; DNA: TGCAGTGCTAGAGATCCAAACCCAACTGAAGCTTTCTTT; CDR3: CSARDPNPTEAFF
V: TRBV7-7; J: TRBJ2-1; D: -; size: -; DNA: TGTGCTAGCAGCTACCTAGAAGGCCATGAGCAGTTCTTC; CDR3: CASSYLEGHEQFF
V: TRBV4-3; J: TRBJ1-4; D: -; size: -; DNA: TGCGCCAGCAGCCAGGGGGGGCTACTTAATGAAAAACTGTTTTTT; CDR3: CASSQGGLLNEKLFF
V: TRBV29-1; J: TRBJ1-3; D: -; size: -; DNA: TGCAGCGTTGAAGGGGGGGTTAGAGGAAACACCATATATTTT; CDR3: CSVEGGVRGNTIYF
V: TRBV15; J: TRBJ1-1; D: -; size: -; DNA: TGTGCCACCAGAGGACTGTGGGGGACTGAAGCTTTCTTT; CDR3: CATRGLWGTEAFF
V: TRBV11-2; J: TRBJ1-1; D: -; size: -; DNA: TGTGCCAGCAGCTTAGCATGGAACACTGAAGCTTTCTTT; CDR3: CASSLAWNTEAFF
V: TRBV19; J: TRBJ1-1; D: -; size: -; DNA: TGTGCCAGTAGTATCATGTCTCACACGGGACAAGAAGCTTTCTTT; CDR3: CASSIMSHTGQEAFF
V: TRBV29-1; J: TRBJ2-4; D: -; size: -; DNA: TGCAGTCCGCGGTGGACAAACATTCAGTACTTC; CDR3: CSPRWTNIQYF
V: TRBV3-1; J: TRBJ2-1; D: -; size: -; DNA: TGTGCCAGCAGCCAAGGAGGGGGAGGGCCGAATGAGCAGTTCTTC; CDR3: CASSQGGGGPNEQFF
V: TRBV4-1; J: TRBJ1-1; D: -; size: -; DNA: TGCGCCAGCAGCCAAGGGGCAGGGAAGACTGAAGCTTTCTTT; CDR3: CASSQGAGKTEAFF
V: TRBV28; J: TRBJ2-2; D: -; size: -; DNA: TGTGCCAGCAGTTTCCCTAATATGAACACCGGGGAGCTGTTTTTT; CDR3: CASSFPNMNTGELFF
V: TRBV7-6; J: TRBJ2-3; D: -; size: -; DNA: TGTGCCAGCAGCCGACCGGGAGCCAGCACAGATACGCAGTATTTT; CDR3: CASSRPGASTDTQYF
V: TRBV27; J: TRBJ1-5; D: -; size: -; DNA: TGTGCCAGCAGTTCCGGGACAACGGGGATAGGGCAGCCCCAGCATTTT; CDR3: CASSSGTTGIGQPQHF
V: TRBV11-2; J: TRBJ1-5; D: -; size: -; DNA: TGTGCCAGCAGCTTGGGGATCCGTGGGGGTCAGCCCCAGCATTTT; CDR3: CASSLGIRGGQPQHF
V: TRBV13; J: TRBJ1-1; D: -; size: -; DNA: TGTGCCAGCCGCGAACCGCAGGGCTCCCCAGCTTTCTTT; CDR3: CASREPQGSPAFF
V: TRBV13; J: TRBJ2-7; D: TRBD2; size: -; DNA: TGTGCCAGCGGCTCGAAGGGGAGGGACTACGAGCAGTACTTC; CDR3: CASGSKGRDYEQYF
V: TRBV5-4; J: TRBJ2-1; D: TRBD2; size: -; DNA: TGTGCCAGCAGCCTTCGGACTAGCGGTCGGGGAGAGCAGTTCTTC; CDR3: CASSLRTSGRGEQFF
V: TRBV14; J: TRBJ2-7; D: -; size: once; DNA: TGTGCCAGCAGCCAGCTACCCGGGGGCGAGCAGTACTTC; CDR3: CASSQLPGGEQYF
V: TRBV6-2/TRBV6-3; J: TRBJ2-7; D: TRBD1; size: few; DNA: TGTGCCGGCGCCGACCCGACAGGGGGGGCCTACGAGCAGTACTTC; CDR3: CAGADPTGGAYEQYF
V: TRBV29-1; J: TRBJ2-7; D: -; size: once; DNA: TGCAGCGTTGAACCAGGGTACCTCCTCTACAATGAGCAGTACTTC; CDR3: CSVEPGYLLYNEQYF
V: TRBV30; J: TRBJ1-1; D: -; size: -; DNA: TGTGCCTGGAGTAAAGGAGACACTGAAGCTTTCTTT; CDR3: CAWSKGDTEAFF
V: TRBV12-3/TRBV12-4; J: TRBJ2-7; D: TRBD2; size: -; DNA: TGTGCCAGCAGCCCAAGACTAGCTCCAGGGTACGAGCAGTACTTC; CDR3: CASSPRLAPGYEQYF
V: TRBV6-5; J: TRBJ1-2; D: -; size: -; DNA: TGTGCCGCTGCCGAAACAGGGCTTGGGGGCTACACCTTC; CDR3: CAAAETGLGGYTF
V: TRBV20-1; J: TRBJ2-7; D: -; size: -; DNA: TGCAGTGCTAGAGATCGTTTAGCGCTTAGCTCCTACGAGCAGTACTTC; CDR3: CSARDRLALSSYEQYF
V: TRBV7-6; J: TRBJ1-4; D: -; size: -; DNA: TGTGCCAGCAGCCAATGGGGCAGAGTTAATGAAAAACTGTTTTTT; CDR3: CASSQWGRVNEKLFF